The entry that follows covers one T cell receptor (beta chain) sequence. Its antigen is undetermined. Broader study findings: Tumor-infiltrating Treg TCR alpha and beta sequences overlapped most with tumor naive CD4+ T cells, then blood naive. The larger-cohort validation was restricted to a single TCR beta V-J rearrangement rather than whole repertoires.

Full-length variable regions came from constant-region reverse primers plus semi-nested Nested Universal Primer A PCR. TCRdb called the 5' RACE reads again in MiXCR, with one record for every CDR3 protein. The sample lists several thousand distinct CDR3 sequences, around three fifths occurring once. The V end lost 5 bases, the J end lost 3 bases, and 10 bases lay between the germline ends. From germline, CDR1 is SQVTM and CDR2 ANQGSEA. The CDR3 totals 12 residues. The chain employs TRBV29-1 and TRBJ2-5; no clear D gene. The specimen sequenced was naive CD4+ T cells sorted from blood. The subset denotes: naive CD4+ T cells, CD4+CD45RA+CD25-. The clonotype comes from a female donor with breast cancer. This chain's CDR3 is CSVSDTKETQYF. The CDR3 DNA follows: TGCAGCGTTTCCGATACCAAAGAGACCCAGTACTTC.